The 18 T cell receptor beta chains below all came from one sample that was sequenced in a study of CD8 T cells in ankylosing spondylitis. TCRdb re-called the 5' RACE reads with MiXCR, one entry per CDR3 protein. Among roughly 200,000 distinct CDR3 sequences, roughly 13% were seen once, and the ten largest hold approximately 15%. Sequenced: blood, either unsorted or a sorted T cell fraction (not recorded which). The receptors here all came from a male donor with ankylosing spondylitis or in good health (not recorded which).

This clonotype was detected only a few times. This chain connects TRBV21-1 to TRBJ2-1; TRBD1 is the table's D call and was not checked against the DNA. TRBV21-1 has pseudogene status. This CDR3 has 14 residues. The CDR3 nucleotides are TGTGCCAGCAGGGAGACAGGGCGCGTCGATGAGCAGTTCTTC. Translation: CASRETGRVDEQFF.

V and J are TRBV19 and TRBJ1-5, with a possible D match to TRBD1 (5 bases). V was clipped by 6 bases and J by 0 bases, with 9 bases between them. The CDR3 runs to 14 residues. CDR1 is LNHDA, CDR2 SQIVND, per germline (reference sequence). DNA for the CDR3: TGTGCCAGTAGAAGGGGCAATAGCAATCAGCCCCAGCATTTT. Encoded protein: CASRRGNSNQPQHF.

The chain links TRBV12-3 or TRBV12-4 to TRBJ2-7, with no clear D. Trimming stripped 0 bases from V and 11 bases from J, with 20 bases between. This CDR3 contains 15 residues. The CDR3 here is CASSLAGNYPTSKYF. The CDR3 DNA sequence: TGTGCCAGCAGTTTAGCGGGGAACTATCCTACGAGCAAGTACTTC.

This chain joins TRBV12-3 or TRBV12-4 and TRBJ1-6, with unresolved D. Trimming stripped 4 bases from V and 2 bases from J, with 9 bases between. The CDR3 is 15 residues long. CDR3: CASSYDLPYNSPLHF. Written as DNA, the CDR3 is TGTGCCAGCAGTTACGATTTGCCCTATAATTCACCCCTCCACTTT.

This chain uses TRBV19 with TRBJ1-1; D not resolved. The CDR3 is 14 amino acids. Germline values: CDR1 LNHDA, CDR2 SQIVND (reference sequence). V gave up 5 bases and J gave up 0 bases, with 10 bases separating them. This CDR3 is CASSALLVNTEAFF. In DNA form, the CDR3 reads TGTGCCAGTAGTGCCTTATTGGTGAACACTGAAGCTTTCTTT.

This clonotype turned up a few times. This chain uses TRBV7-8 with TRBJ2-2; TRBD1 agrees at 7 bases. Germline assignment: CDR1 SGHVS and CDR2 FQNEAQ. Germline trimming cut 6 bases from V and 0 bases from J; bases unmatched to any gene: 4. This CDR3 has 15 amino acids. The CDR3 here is CASRRDRSNTGELFF. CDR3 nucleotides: TGTGCCAGCAGAAGGGACAGATCGAACACCGGGGAGCTGTTTTTT.

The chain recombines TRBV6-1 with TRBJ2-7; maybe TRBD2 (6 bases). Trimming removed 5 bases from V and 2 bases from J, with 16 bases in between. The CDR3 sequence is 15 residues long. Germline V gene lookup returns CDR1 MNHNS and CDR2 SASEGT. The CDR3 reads CASSPRAGRTYEQYF. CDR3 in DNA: TGTGCCAGCAGTCCCCGGGCGGGAAGGACCTACGAGCAGTACTTC.

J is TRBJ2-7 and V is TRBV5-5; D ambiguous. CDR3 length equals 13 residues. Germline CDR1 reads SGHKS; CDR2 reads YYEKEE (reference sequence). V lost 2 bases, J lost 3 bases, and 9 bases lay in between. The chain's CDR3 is CASSLTVNYEQYF. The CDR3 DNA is TGTGCCAGCAGCTTAACAGTCAACTACGAGCAGTACTTC.

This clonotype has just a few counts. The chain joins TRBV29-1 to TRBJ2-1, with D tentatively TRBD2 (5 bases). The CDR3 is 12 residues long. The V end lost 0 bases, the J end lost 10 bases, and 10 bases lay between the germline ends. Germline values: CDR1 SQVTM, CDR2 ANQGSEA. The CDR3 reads CSVEEAVGEQFF. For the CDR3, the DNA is TGCAGCGTTGAAGAAGCGGTCGGAGAGCAGTTCTTC.

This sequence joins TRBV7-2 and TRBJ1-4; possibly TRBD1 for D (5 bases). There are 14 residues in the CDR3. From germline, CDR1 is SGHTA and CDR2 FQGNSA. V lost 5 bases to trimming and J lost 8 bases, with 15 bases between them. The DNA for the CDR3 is TGTGCCAGCAGCCTCATTCCTGGGGGGGAAAAACTGTTTTTT. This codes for CASSLIPGGEKLFF.

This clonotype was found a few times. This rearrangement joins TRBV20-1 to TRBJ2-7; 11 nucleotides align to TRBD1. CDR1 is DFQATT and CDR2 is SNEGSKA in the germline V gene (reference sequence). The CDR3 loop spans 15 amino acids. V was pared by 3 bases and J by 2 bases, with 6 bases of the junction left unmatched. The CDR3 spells CSASRGQGATYEQYF. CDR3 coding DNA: TGCAGTGCTAGTCGAGGACAGGGGGCCACCTACGAGCAGTACTTC.

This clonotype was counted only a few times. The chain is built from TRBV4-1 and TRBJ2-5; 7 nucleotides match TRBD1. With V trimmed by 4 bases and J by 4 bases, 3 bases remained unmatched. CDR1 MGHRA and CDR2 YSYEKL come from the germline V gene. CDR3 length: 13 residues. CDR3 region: CASSRGQSETQYF. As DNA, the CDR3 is TGCGCCAGCAGCCGGGGACAGTCAGAGACCCAGTACTTC.

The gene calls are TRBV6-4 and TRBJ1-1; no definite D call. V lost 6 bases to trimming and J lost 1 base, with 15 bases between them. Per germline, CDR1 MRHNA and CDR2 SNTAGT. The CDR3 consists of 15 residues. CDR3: CASSNSPDKNTEAFF. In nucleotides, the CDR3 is TGTGCCAGCAGCAACAGCCCGGATAAGAACACTGAAGCTTTCTTT.

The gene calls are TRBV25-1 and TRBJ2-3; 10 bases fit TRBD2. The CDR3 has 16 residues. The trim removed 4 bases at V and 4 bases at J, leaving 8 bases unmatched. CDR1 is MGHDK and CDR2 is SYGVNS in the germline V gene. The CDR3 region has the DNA TGTGCCAGCAGTGGTATACTAGCGGGAAGGTCAGATACGCAGTATTTT. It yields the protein CASSGILAGRSDTQYF.

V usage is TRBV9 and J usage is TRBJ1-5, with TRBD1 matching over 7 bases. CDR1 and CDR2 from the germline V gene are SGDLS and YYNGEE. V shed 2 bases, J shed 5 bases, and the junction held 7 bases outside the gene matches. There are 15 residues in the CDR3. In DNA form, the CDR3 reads TGTGCCAGCAGCGTTACAGGGGAGTACGATCAGCCCCAGCATTTT. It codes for CASSVTGEYDQPQHF.

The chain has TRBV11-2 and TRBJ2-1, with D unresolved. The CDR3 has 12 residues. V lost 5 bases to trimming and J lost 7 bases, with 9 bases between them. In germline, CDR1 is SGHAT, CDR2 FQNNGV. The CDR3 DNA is TGTGCCAGCAGCCCATCGGTGAATGAGCAGTTCTTC. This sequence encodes CASSPSVNEQFF.

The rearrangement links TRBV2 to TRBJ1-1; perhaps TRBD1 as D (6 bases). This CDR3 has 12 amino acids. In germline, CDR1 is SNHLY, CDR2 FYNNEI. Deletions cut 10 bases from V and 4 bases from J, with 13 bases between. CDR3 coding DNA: TGTGCCACTACAGGGTCGGGCACTGAAGCTTTCTTT. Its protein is CATTGSGTEAFF.

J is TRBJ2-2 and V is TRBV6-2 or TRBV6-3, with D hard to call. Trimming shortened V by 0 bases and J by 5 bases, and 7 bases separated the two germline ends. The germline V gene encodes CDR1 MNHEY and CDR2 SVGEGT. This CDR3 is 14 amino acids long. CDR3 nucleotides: TGTGCCAGCAGTTACTCCCAGGAAACCGGGGAGCTGTTTTTT. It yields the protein CASSYSQETGELFF.